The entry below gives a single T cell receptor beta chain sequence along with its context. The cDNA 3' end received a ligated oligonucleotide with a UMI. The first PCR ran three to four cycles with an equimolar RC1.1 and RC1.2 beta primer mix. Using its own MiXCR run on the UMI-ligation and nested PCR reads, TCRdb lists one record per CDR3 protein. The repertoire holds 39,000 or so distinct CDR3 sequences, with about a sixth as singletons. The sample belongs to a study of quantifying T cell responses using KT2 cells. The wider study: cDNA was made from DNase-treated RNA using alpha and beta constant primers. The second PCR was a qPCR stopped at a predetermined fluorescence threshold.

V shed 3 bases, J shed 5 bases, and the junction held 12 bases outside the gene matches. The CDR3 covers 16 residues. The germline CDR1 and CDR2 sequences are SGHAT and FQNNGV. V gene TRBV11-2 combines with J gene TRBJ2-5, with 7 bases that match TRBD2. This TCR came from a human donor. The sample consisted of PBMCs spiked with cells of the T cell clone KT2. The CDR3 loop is CASSLVVGGRPETQYF. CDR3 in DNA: TGTGCCAGCAGCTTGGTTGTGGGAGGGCGCCCGGAGACCCAGTACTTC.